These T cell receptor beta chains were read from a single sample in a study of blood T cell repertoires in COVID-19. Sequencing was performed with immunoSEQ multiplex PCR; in TCRdb, only in-frame clones are kept and a portion is missing. The sample lists almost 80,000 clones, roughly 80% seen once, with around a third in the top ten. The sequencing sample was made of peripheral blood. These TCRs come from a woman in her sixties or seventies with acute or convalescent COVID-19. The CDR3 runs from the conserved cysteine through the conserved F or W. D genes are given only for firm matches. Part of the rows lack a size; the others show once, few, many or a class for expanded clones.

D gene	V gene	J gene	CDR3 length	clone size	CDR3 protein	CDR3 DNA
TRBD2	TRBV27	TRBJ2-7	14	-	CASRQPGLVYEQYF	TGTGCCAGCAGGCAACCGGGACTAGTCTACGAGCAGTACTTC
-	TRBV18	TRBJ1-1	16	-	CASSALRDFLNTEAFF	TGTGCCAGCTCAGCCCTCCGGGACTTTTTGAACACTGAAGCTTTCTTT
-	TRBV2	TRBJ1-2	13	-	CASSERGGEGYTF	TGTGCCAGCAGTGAAAGGGGGGGCGAGGGCTACACCTTC
TRBD1	TRBV27	TRBJ2-1	15	-	CASSPGQSRNNEQFF	TGTGCCAGCAGCCCGGGACAGAGCCGAAACAATGAGCAGTTCTTC
TRBD1	TRBV6-4	TRBJ2-2	16	-	CASSEFGTVNTGELFF	TGTGCCAGCAGTGAATTCGGGACAGTGAACACCGGGGAGCTGTTTTTT
TRBD2	TRBV19	TRBJ2-7	14	-	CASNGLAGAYEQYF	TGTGCCAGTAACGGACTAGCTGGCGCCTACGAGCAGTACTTC
-	TRBV7-9	TRBJ2-7	13	-	CASSLTGRHEQYF	TGTGCCAGCAGCTTAACAGGACGCCACGAGCAGTACTTC
TRBD1	TRBV27	TRBJ2-7	13	-	CASRGQGNYEQYF	TGTGCCAGCAGGGGACAGGGGAACTACGAGCAGTACTTC
-	TRBV24-1	TRBJ2-2	17	once	CATSDSTGQGRTGELFF	TGTGCCACCAGTGATTCAACCGGCCAGGGCCGGACCGGGGAGCTGTTTTTT
-	TRBV3-1/TRBV3-2	TRBJ2-3	14	-	CASSQARVVLTQYF	TGTGCCAGCAGCCAAGCCCGAGTCGTACTTACGCAGTATTTT
-	TRBV6-5	TRBJ2-7	12	-	CASSSQVYEQYF	TGTGCCAGCAGTTCGCAGGTCTACGAGCAGTACTTC
-	TRBV7-8	TRBJ2-1	16	-	CASSLIRRRSYNEQFF	TGTGCCAGCAGCTTAATCAGGAGGCGCTCCTACAATGAGCAGTTCTTC
-	TRBV2	TRBJ1-6	17	-	CASRIGWRGRSNSPLHF	TGTGCCAGCAGGATAGGTTGGAGGGGTCGATCGAATTCACCCCTCCACTTT
-	TRBV18	TRBJ2-7	13	once	CASSPPGVYEQYF	TGTGCCAGCTCACCACCGGGAGTCTACGAGCAGTACTTC
-	TRBV27	TRBJ1-1	15	few	CASSSRTAMNTEAFF	TGTGCCAGCAGTTCCCGGACAGCAATGAACACTGAAGCTTTCTTT
-	TRBV19	TRBJ1-1	16	-	CASSIRGGVSNTEAFF	TGTGCCAGTAGTATCCGTGGGGGGGTATCGAACACTGAAGCTTTCTTT
TRBD1	TRBV7-8	TRBJ1-1	14	-	CASSPRQGNTEAFF	TGTGCCAGCAGCCCACGACAGGGGAACACTGAAGCTTTCTTT
-	TRBV10-1	TRBJ1-1	15	once	CASSEIVGANTEAFF	TGCGCCAGCAGTGAGATCGTAGGGGCGAACACTGAAGCTTTCTTT
-	TRBV3-1/TRBV3-2	TRBJ2-6	16	-	CASSQSLTSGANVLTF	TGTGCCAGCAGCCAATCCCTTACGAGCGGGGCCAACGTCCTGACTTTC
TRBD1	TRBV5-1	TRBJ1-6	18	-	CASSSDLTGGSYNSPLHF	TGCGCCAGCAGCTCCGATCTTACAGGGGGCTCCTATAATTCACCCCTCCACTTT
TRBD1	TRBV6-6	TRBJ1-2	13	-	CASSQGTDYGYTF	TGTGCCAGCAGCCAGGGGACAGACTATGGCTACACCTTC
-	TRBV6-5	TRBJ2-7	15	-	CASSRSPPLSYEQYF	TGTGCCAGCAGTAGGAGCCCACCTCTCTCCTACGAGCAGTACTTC
-	TRBV6-1	TRBJ1-4	14	-	CASSEGGTVEKLFF	TGTGCCAGCAGTGAAGGGGGCACAGTTGAAAAACTGTTTTTT
TRBD1	TRBV20-1	TRBJ1-5	15	-	CSASLQGGSNQPQHF	TGCAGTGCTAGTCTACAGGGGGGGAGCAATCAGCCCCAGCATTTT
-	TRBV18	TRBJ2-2	15	-	CASSPAARRTGELFF	TGTGCCAGCTCACCAGCGGCCCGTCGGACCGGGGAGCTGTTTTTT
TRBD1	TRBV9	TRBJ2-7	14	-	CASSSTGLAYEQYF	TGTGCCAGCAGCTCGACAGGGCTGGCCTACGAGCAGTACTTC
-	TRBV3-1/TRBV3-2	TRBJ1-6	16	-	CASSQRGYSYNSPLHF	TGTGCCAGCAGCCAAAGGGGTTACTCCTATAATTCACCCCTCCACTTT
TRBD2	TRBV14	TRBJ2-3	17	-	CASSPLRLAGTTDTQYF	TGTGCCAGCAGCCCGCTAAGACTAGCGGGGACCACAGATACGCAGTATTTT
-	TRBV3-1/TRBV3-2	TRBJ1-1	13	-	CASSFLEGDGAFF	TGTGCCAGCAGTTTTTTGGAGGGCGACGGCGCTTTCTTT
TRBD2	TRBV5-1	TRBJ2-3	16	few	CASSSLAGGRTDTQYF	TGCGCCAGCAGCTCACTAGCGGGAGGACGCACAGATACGCAGTATTTT
-	TRBV18	TRBJ2-2	14	-	CASSPLRGPGELFF	TGTGCCAGCTCACCCCTCCGCGGCCCCGGGGAGCTGTTTTTT
-	TRBV7-7	TRBJ2-7	15	-	CASSLAVRGGLEQYF	TGTGCCAGCAGCTTAGCAGTCAGGGGAGGGCTCGAGCAGTACTTC
TRBD1	TRBV5-1	TRBJ2-1	14	once	CASSLGDSSNEQFF	TGCGCCAGCAGCTTGGGGGACAGCAGCAATGAGCAGTTCTTC
TRBD2	TRBV11-1	TRBJ2-7	16	-	CASSLVASGPSYEQYF	TGTGCCAGCAGCTTAGTGGCTAGCGGGCCCTCCTACGAGCAGTACTTC
-	TRBV24-1	TRBJ1-2	14	-	CATSDFGRSYGYTF	TGTGCCACCAGTGATTTTGGGAGGAGCTATGGCTACACCTTC
-	TRBV6-6	TRBJ1-3	13	-	CASGQTSGNTIYF	TGTGCCAGCGGGCAGACCTCTGGAAACACCATATATTTT
-	TRBV7-9	TRBJ2-1	13	-	CASSLGGHGEQFF	TGTGCCAGCAGCTTAGGGGGACACGGTGAGCAGTTCTTC
TRBD2	TRBV3-1/TRBV3-2	TRBJ2-5	15	-	CASSLTGGAGETQYF	TGTGCCAGCAGCCTCACCGGGGGGGCAGGAGAGACCCAGTACTTC
-	TRBV6-1	TRBJ2-4	15	-	CASSESFDSKNIQYF	TGTGCCAGCAGTGAGTCCTTTGACAGCAAAAACATTCAGTACTTC
TRBD1	TRBV12-5	TRBJ2-1	16	once	CASGWDGQGTYNEQFF	TGTGCTAGTGGTTGGGATGGACAGGGAACCTACAATGAGCAGTTCTTC
-	TRBV3-1/TRBV3-2	TRBJ1-2	14	-	CASSQDVGGYGYTF	TGTGCCAGCAGCCAAGATGTCGGGGGCTATGGCTACACCTTC
-	TRBV2	TRBJ2-2	14	few	CASRREVNTGELFF	TGTGCCAGCAGGAGAGAGGTGAACACCGGGGAGCTGTTTTTT
-	TRBV19	TRBJ2-5	13	few	CASSIVGAQTQYF	TGTGCCAGTAGTATAGTTGGGGCGCAGACCCAGTACTTC
-	TRBV3-1/TRBV3-2	TRBJ2-7	17	-	CASSQDNTGFKAYEQYF	TGTGCCAGCAGCCAAGATAATACGGGGTTCAAAGCCTACGAGCAGTACTTC
-	TRBV6-5	TRBJ1-2	15	-	CASSYLRGSIKGYTF	TGTGCCAGCAGTTATTTACGCGGTTCTATTAAGGGCTACACCTTC
TRBD2	TRBV7-9	TRBJ2-1	14	-	CASGGSGSWNEQFF	TGTGCCAGCGGCGGTAGCGGGAGTTGGAATGAGCAGTTCTTC
-	TRBV5-6	TRBJ2-5	15	once	CASSFDISRQETQYF	TGTGCCAGCAGTTTCGACATATCCCGCCAAGAGACCCAGTACTTC
-	TRBV10-3	TRBJ1-6	14	-	CAISEDRSGSPLHF	TGTGCCATCAGTGAGGACAGAAGTGGTTCACCCCTCCACTTT
-	TRBV3-1/TRBV3-2	TRBJ2-7	12	-	CASSQLAREQYF	TGTGCCAGCAGCCAACTAGCCCGGGAGCAGTACTTC
TRBD2	TRBV7-2	TRBJ2-1	16	few	CASSLVASSGSNEQFF	TGTGCCAGCAGCTTAGTGGCCTCTAGCGGGAGTAATGAGCAGTTCTTC
-	TRBV28	TRBJ2-1	11	-	CASGWGREQFF	TGTGCCAGCGGCTGGGGGCGGGAGCAGTTCTTC
-	TRBV5-6	TRBJ1-2	15	-	CASSLRGGGLYGYTF	TGTGCCAGCAGCCTCCGTGGCGGGGGGCTCTATGGCTACACCTTC
TRBD1	TRBV7-2	TRBJ2-3	16	-	CASSLRGTGGTDTQYF	TGTGCCAGCAGCTTAAGAGGGACAGGGGGCACAGATACGCAGTATTTT
TRBD1	TRBV6-5	TRBJ2-7	14	once	CASTPGTGVSEQYF	TGTGCCAGCACACCAGGGACAGGAGTGTCCGAGCAGTACTTC
TRBD2	TRBV6-5	TRBJ2-2	15	-	CASEARLAGAGELFF	TGTGCCAGCGAGGCCCGGCTAGCGGGAGCCGGGGAGCTGTTTTTT
-	TRBV5-8	TRBJ1-5	16	few	CASSFVEGAGNQPQHF	TGTGCCAGCAGCTTTGTCGAGGGTGCCGGCAATCAGCCCCAGCATTTT
TRBD2	TRBV7-3	TRBJ2-1	14	-	CASSSGLGENEQFF	TGTGCCAGCAGCTCGGGACTAGGAGAGAATGAGCAGTTCTTC